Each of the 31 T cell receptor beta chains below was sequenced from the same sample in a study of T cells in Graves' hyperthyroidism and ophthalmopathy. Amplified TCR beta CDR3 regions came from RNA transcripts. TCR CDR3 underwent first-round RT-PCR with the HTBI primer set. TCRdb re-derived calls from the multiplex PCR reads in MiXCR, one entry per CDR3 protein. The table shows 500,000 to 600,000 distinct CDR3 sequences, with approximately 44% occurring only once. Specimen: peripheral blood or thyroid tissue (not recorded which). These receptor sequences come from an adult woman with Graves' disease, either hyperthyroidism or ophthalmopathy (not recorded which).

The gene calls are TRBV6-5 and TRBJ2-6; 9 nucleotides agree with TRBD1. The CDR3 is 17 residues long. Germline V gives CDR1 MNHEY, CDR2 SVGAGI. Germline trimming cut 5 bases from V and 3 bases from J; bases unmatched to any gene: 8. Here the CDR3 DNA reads TGTGCCAGCAGTACCAACGACAGGGGGGTTGGGGCCAACGTCCTGACTTTC. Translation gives CASSTNDRGVGANVLTF.

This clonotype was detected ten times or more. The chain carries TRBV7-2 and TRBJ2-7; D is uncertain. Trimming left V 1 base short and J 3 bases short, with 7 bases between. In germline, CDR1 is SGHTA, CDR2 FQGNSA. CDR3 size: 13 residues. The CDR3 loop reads CASSLGGHYEQYF. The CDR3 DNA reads TGTGCCAGCAGCTTAGGTGGCCACTACGAGCAGTACTTC.

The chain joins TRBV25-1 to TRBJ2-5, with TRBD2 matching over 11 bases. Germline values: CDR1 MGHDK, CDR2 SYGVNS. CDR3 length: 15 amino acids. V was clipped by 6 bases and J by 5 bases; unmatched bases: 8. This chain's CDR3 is CASRPIAGGRETQYF. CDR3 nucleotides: TGTGCCAGCAGACCCATAGCGGGAGGGCGGGAGACCCAGTACTTC. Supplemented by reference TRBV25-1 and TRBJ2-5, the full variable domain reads EADIYQTPRYLVIGTGKKITLECSQTMGHDKMYWYQQDPGMELHLIHYSYGVNSTEKGDLSSESTVSRIRTEHFPLTLESARPSHTSQYLCASRPIAGGRETQYFGPGTRLLVL.

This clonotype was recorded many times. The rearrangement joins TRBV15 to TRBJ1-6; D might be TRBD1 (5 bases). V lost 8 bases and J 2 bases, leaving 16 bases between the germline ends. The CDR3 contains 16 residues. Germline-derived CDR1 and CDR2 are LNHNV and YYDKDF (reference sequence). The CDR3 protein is CATAIDSLAYNSPLHF. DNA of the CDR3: TGTGCCACCGCCATCGACAGCCTCGCCTATAATTCACCCCTCCACTTT.

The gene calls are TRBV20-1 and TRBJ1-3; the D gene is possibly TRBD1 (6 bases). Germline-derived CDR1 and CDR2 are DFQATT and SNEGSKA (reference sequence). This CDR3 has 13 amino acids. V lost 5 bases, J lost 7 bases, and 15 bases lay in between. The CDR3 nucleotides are TGCAGTGCTGCCAGACAGGAGGCGAACACCATATATTTT. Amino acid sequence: CSAARQEANTIYF.

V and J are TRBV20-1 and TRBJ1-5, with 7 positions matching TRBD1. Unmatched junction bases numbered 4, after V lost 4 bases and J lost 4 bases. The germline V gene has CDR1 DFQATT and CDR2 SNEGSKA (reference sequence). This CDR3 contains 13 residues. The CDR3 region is CSATGTENQPQHF. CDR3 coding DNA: TGCAGTGCTACCGGGACAGAAAATCAGCCCCAGCATTTT.

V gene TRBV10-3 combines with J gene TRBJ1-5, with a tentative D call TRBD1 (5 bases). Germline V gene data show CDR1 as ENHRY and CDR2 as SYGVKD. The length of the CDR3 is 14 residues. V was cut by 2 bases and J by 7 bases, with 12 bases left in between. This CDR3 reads CAISEEGKLQPQHF. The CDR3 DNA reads TGTGCCATCAGTGAGGAGGGGAAATTGCAGCCCCAGCATTTT.

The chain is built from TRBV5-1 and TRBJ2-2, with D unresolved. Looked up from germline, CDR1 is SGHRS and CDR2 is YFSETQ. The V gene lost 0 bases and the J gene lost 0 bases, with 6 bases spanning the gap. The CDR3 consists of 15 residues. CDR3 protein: CASSLATTNTGELFF. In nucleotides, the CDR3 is TGCGCCAGCAGCTTGGCCACCACGAACACCGGGGAGCTGTTTTTT.

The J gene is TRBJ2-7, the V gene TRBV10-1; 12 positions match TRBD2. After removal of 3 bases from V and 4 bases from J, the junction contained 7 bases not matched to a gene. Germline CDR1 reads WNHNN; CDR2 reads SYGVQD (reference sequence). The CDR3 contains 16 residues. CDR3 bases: TGCGCCAGCAGTGATCGGACTAGCGGGAATAAGTACGAGCAGTACTTC. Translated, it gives CASSDRTSGNKYEQYF.

The CDR3 spells CASSYHGRVDATNEKLFF. The DNA of the CDR3 is TGTGCCAGCAGCTATCACGGCAGGGTCGACGCAACTAATGAAAAACTGTTTTTT. V usage is TRBV6-2 or TRBV6-3 and J usage is TRBJ1-4, with D tentatively TRBD1 (5 bases). Germline V gene data show CDR1 as MNHEY and CDR2 as SVGEGT. With 6 bases removed from V and 0 bases from J, the gap between germline ends came to 20 bases. The CDR3 extends over 18 amino acids.

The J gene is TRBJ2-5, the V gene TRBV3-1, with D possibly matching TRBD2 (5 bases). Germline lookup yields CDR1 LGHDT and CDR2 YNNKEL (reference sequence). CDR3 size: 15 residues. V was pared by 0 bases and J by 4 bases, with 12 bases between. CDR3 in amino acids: CASSQDLLAGETQYF. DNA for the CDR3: TGTGCCAGCAGCCAAGATTTGCTAGCCGGAGAGACCCAGTACTTC.

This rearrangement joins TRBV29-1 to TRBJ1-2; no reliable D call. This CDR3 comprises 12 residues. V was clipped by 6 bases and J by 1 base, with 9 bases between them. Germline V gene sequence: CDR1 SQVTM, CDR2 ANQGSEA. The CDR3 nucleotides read TGCAGCGTCGATACAGATAACTATGGCTACACCTTC. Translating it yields CSVDTDNYGYTF.

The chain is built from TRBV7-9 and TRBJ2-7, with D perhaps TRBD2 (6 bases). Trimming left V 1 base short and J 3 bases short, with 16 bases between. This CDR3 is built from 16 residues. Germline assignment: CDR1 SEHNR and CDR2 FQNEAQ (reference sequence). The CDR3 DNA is TGTGCCAGCAGCTTAGGACTGGGGGACTTCCTCTACGAGCAGTACTTC. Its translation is CASSLGLGDFLYEQYF.

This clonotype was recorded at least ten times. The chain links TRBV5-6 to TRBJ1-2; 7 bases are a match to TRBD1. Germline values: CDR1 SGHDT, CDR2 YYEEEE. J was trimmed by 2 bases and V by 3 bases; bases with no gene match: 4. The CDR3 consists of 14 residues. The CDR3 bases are TGTGCCAGCAGCTCACGACAGGGAAACTATGGCTACACCTTC. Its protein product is CASSSRQGNYGYTF.

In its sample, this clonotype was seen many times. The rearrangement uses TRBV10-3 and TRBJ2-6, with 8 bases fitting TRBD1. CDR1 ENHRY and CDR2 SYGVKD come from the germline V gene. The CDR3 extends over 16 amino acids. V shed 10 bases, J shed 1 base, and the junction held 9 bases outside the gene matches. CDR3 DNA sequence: TGTGCCACCCAAGACAGGGGTAGGTCTGGGGCCAACGTCCTGACTTTC. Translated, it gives CATQDRGRSGANVLTF.

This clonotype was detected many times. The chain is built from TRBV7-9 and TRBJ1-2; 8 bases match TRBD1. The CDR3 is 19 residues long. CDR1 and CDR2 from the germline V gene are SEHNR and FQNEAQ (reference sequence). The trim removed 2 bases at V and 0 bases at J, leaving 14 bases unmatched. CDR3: CASSLWPKTGAASNYGYTF. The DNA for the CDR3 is TGTGCCAGCAGCTTATGGCCTAAGACAGGGGCCGCTTCTAACTATGGCTACACCTTC.

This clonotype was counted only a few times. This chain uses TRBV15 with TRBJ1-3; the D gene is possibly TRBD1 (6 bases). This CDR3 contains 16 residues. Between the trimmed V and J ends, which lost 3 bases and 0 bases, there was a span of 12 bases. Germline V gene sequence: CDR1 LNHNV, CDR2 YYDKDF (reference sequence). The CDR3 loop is CATSSPGQSSGNTIYF. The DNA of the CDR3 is TGTGCCACCAGCAGCCCGGGACAAAGCTCTGGAAACACCATATATTTT. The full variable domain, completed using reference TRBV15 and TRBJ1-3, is DAMVIQNPRYQVTQFGKPVTLSCSQTLNHNVMYWYQQKSSQAPKLLFHYYDKDFNNEADTPDNFQSRRPNTSFCFLDIRSPGLGDTAMYLCATSSPGQSSGNTIYFGEGSWLTVV.

The CDR3 sequence: CAWSGGGSTEAFF. The CDR3 DNA reads as TGTGCCTGGAGTGGAGGGGGGAGCACTGAAGCTTTCTTT. This sequence joins TRBV30 and TRBJ1-1; the D gene is possibly TRBD1 (6 bases). Germline V gene sequence: CDR1 GTSNPN, CDR2 SVGIG (reference sequence). The CDR3 is 13 residues long. The V end lost 1 base, the J end lost 4 bases, and 10 bases lay between the germline ends.

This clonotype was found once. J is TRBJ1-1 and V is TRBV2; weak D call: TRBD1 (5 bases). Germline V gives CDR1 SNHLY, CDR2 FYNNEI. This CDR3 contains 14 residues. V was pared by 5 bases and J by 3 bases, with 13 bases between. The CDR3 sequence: CASSPTRGDTEAFF. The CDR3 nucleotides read TGTGCCAGCAGTCCGACTCGGGGGGACACTGAAGCTTTCTTT.

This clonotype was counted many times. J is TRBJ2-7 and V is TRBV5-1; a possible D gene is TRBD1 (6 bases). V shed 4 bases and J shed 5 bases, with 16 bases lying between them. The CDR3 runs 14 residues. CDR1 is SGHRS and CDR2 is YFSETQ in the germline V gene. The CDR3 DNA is TGCGCCAGCAGCAGAGGGACACGGGGAGACGAGCAGTACTTC. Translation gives CASSRGTRGDEQYF.

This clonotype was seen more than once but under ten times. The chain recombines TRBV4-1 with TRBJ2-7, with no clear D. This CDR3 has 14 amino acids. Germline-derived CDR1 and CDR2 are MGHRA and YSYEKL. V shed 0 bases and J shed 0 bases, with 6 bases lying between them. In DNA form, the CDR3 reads TGCGCCAGCAGCCAAGAACGCAGCTCCTACGAGCAGTACTTC. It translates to CASSQERSSYEQYF.

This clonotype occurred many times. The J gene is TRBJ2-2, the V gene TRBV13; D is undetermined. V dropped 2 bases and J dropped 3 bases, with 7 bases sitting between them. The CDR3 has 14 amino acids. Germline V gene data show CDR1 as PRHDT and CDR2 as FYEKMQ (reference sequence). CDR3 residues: CASSLKGDTGELFF. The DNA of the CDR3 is TGTGCCAGCAGCTTAAAAGGCGACACCGGGGAGCTGTTTTTT.

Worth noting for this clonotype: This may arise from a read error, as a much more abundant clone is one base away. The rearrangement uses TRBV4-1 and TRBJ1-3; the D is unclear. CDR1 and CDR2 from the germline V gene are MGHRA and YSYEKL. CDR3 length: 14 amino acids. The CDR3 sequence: CASSQGGSGDTIYF. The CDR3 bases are TGTGCCAGCAGCCAAGGAGGGAGTGGAGACACCATATATTTT.

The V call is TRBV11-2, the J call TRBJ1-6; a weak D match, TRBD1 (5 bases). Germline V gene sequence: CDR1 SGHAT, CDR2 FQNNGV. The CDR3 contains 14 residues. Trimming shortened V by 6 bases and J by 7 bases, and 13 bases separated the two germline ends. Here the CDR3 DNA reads TGTGCCAGCAGACAGGAAATTGTAAATTCACCCCTCCACTTT. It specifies CASRQEIVNSPLHF.

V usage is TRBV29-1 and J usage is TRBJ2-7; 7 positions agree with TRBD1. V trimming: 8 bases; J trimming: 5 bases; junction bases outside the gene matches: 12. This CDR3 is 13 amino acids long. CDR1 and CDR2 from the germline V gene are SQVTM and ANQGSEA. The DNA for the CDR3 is TGCAGCCCCAGGGACAGACAGTCGCACGAGCAGTACTTC. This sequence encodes CSPRDRQSHEQYF.

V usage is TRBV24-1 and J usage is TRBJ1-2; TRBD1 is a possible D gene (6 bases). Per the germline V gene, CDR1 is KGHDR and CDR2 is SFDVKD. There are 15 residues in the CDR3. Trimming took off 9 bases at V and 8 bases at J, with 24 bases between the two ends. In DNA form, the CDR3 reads TGTGCCACCTCGTGGGGCAGGGGTTCATCCGGGGGCTACACCTTC. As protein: CATSWGRGSSGGYTF.

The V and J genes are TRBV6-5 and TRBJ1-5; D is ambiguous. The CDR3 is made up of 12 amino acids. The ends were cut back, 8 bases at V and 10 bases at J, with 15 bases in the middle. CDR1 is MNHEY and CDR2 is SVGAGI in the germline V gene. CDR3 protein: CASRETRAPQHF. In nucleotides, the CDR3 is TGTGCCAGCCGGGAAACCCGGGCACCCCAGCATTTT.

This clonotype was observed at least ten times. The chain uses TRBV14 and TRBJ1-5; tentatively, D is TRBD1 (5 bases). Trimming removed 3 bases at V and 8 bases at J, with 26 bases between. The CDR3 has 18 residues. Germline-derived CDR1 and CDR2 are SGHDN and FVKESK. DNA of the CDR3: TGTGCCAGCAGCCACATGGGGGGGTTGCGGGGGAAAATGGAGCCCCAGCATTTT. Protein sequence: CASSHMGGLRGKMEPQHF. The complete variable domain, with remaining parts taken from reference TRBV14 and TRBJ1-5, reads EAGVTQFPSHSVIEKGQTVTLRCDPISGHDNLYWYRRVMGKEIKFLLHFVKESKQDESGMPNNRFLAERTGGTYSTLKVQPAELEDSGVYFCASSHMGGLRGKMEPQHFGDGTRLSIL.

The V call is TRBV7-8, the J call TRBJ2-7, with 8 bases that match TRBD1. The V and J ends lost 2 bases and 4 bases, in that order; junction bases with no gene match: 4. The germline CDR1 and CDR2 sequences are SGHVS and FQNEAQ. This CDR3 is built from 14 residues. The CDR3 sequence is CASSLPTGEYEQYF. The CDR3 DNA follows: TGTGCCAGCAGCTTACCGACAGGGGAGTACGAGCAGTACTTC. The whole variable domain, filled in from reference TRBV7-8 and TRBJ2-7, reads GAGVSQSPRYKVAKRGQDVALRCDPISGHVSLFWYQQALGQGPEFLTYFQNEAQLDKSGLPSDRFFAERPEGSVSTLKIQRTQQEDSAVYLCASSLPTGEYEQYFGPGTRLTVT.

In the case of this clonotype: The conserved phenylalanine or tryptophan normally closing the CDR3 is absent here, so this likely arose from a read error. CDR3 nucleotide sequence: TGTGCCAGCAGTTTGGCAGGCAACACTGAAGCTTTCCTT. It translates to CASSLAGNTEAFL. The V gene is TRBV27, the J gene TRBJ1-1; D gene ambiguous. V was trimmed by 3 bases and J by 2 bases, leaving 7 bases between them. This CDR3 contains 13 residues. Germline V gives CDR1 MNHEY, CDR2 SMNVEV (reference sequence).

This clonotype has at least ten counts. The DNA of the CDR3 is TGTGCCAGCAGCTTAGTCGCCCAGGGGGTAACCGGGGAGCTGTTTTTT. As protein: CASSLVAQGVTGELFF. This sequence joins TRBV7-6 and TRBJ2-2; TRBD1 agrees at 7 bases. After removal of 1 base from V and 5 bases from J, the junction contained 7 bases not matched to a gene. Germline-derived CDR1 and CDR2 are SGHVS and FNYEAQ. This CDR3 comprises 16 residues.